The count of the clone carrying this T cell receptor (beta chain) is one. Antigen specificity is unknown. Alongside a J-beta primer mix, a sample-barcoded 5' primer served in a second PCR lasting about 7 to 11 cycles. In TCRdb, the 5' RACE reads were re-called with MiXCR into one record per CDR3 protein. This repertoire shows around 1.1 million distinct CDR3 sequences, 35% to 40% found once; its top ten account for under 15%. This record belongs to a study of blood T cells in healthy people across ages. Donors each provided ten milliliters of peripheral blood. Germline V gene sequence: CDR1 LGHNA, CDR2 YSLEER. The V and J ends lost 0 bases and 4 bases, in that order; junction bases with no gene match: 6. The CDR3 loop spans 16 amino acids. Study outcomes and limitations: CMV status of donors was unknown, possibly confounding expanded clonotype changes. Age advanced and TCR beta diversity per million T cells fell, roughly linearly.

The rearrangement uses TRBV4-3 and TRBJ1-2; 9 bases align to TRBD1. This receptor was obtained from a man younger than 30 in good health. The sequenced material came from blood. CDR3 residues: CASSQDRDRAFYGYTF. DNA of the CDR3: TGCGCCAGCAGCCAAGATCGGGACAGGGCATTCTATGGCTACACCTTC.